This T cell receptor beta chain is from a study of shared clonotypes between healthy human individuals. General study findings and limits: The naive CD4 repertoires of four donors were compared, and around 5% of clonotypes were shared. Sorted-subset sequencing was shown by rarefaction to be incomplete despite large depth.

On this clone: The antigen is undetermined.

V was clipped by 9 bases and J by 0 bases, with 15 bases between them. CDR3 size: 14 residues. The germline gives CDR1 MNHNS, CDR2 SASEGT. The data were produced by immunoSEQ multiplex PCR, yet TCRdb's version contains in-frame clones alone and is incomplete. The table includes about 770,000 clones, over 60% detected once. The receptor was isolated from a woman aged 30 to 39 in good health. The chain carries TRBV6-1 and TRBJ2-7, with D perhaps TRBD1 (6 bases). The sequencing sample was made of memory CD4+ T cells sorted from blood. Subset of the sample: CD45RA-negative fraction. CDR3 in DNA: TGTGCCAGTCTGCTCCGGGACAACTCCTACGAGCAGTACTTC. Its protein is CASLLRDNSYEQYF.